This T cell receptor beta chain is from a study of T cells in Graves' hyperthyroidism and ophthalmopathy (dated by TCRdb to between 2017 and 2020). For the wider study: Peripheral blood was collected at initial diagnosis, before any treatment. To identify TCR V-J signatures that set the groups apart, the researchers used a discovery cohort of about a hundred patients, made up of 40 to 45 with Graves' ophthalmopathy and some 58 with stable Graves' hyperthyroidism. Prospective prediction of ophthalmopathy was tested in an independent validation cohort consisting of 18 to 20 hyperthyroidism patients and approximately 16 patients who later progressed to ophthalmopathy. For training and testing, the approximately 92 patients in the discovery cohort were randomly divided in a 7:3 ratio. Thyroid tissue and blood T-cell repertoires from six Graves' hyperthyroidism patients were also compared in the study. Once sampling was done, hyperthyroidism patients were given methimazole at a starting dose of 30 mg daily, whereas ophthalmopathy patients were given high-dose intravenous methylprednisolone. According to the paper, TCR Vbeta CDR3 sequencing was carried out on roughly 130 peripheral blood samples, which came from around 43 ophthalmopathy, approximately 78 hyperthyroidism and some 17 progressor patients.

The study at large found these results: Sample size was not statistically predetermined, and investigators were not blinded to group allocation. Ophthalmopathy was separated from stable hyperthyroidism by a 13 V-J signature model, with 85% to 90% sensitivity and 81% to 82% specificity obtained in cross-validation and 80%/75% obtained in testing. Most expanded thyroid clonotypes (frequency above 0.001) were also detected in blood, suggesting blood repertoires may reflect thyroid immune responses. In validation, progression to ophthalmopathy was predicted by the model with roughly 69% sensitivity and about 72% specificity, a median of about 6.8 months before onset.

Remarks on this clonotype: Its antigen remains unidentified. The sample holds no much larger clone one base away, and base qualities are not on file.

Amplification of TCR beta CDR3 regions was carried out from RNA transcripts. The first round of RT-PCR for the TCR CDR3 was performed with the HTBI primer set and the Qiagen OneStep RT-PCR kit. Libraries were constructed in a second round of multiplex PCR, after which size selection and purification were carried out. Paired-end sequencing of the libraries was performed with 100 bp reads on an Illumina HiSeq2000. The paper's processing steps were these. SOAPnuke was used to process the raw data, with reads discarded if the reads contained adapters or uncalled bases, had a mean Phred below 15, or lacked an exact constant-primer or identifier match. High-quality paired reads were merged with COPE v1.2.5, and unique nucleotide sequences were defined as clonotypes. MiTCR v1.1 was used to align clonotypes to the IMGT TRBV, TRBD and TRBJ reference segments. The analysis included only V-J combinations with a frequency above 0.0001, which together covered roughly 99% of the repertoires. A TCS score was defined as the ratio of F50 (clonal expansion) to E x V (chaos), with BLOSUM62-based TCRdist applied between CDR3 peptides within each V-J. Welch's t-statistics and random forest reduced 514 V-J features to some 14, which were used in a naive Bayes classifier (R e1071). TCRdb redid the processing of the public reads, applying fastp at Q25 and MiXCR, and retained in-frame beta chains. Rows are combined by CDR3 protein, so each entry shows the most common genes and DNA. The V and J calls were not made by the authors but by TCRdb's processing. This sample gives about 520,000 distinct CDR3 sequences in total; around a quarter of them show up just once. Jointly, the top ten make up roughly 10% of the sample.

The CDR3 goes from the cysteine to the phenylalanine over 14 residues. Left in the record is the CDR3 DNA by itself, 42 bases read in frame from the first base. Trimming removed 3 bases from V and 11 bases from J; the gene matches leave 11 bases unexplained. CDR1 is given as MDHEN and CDR2 as SYDVKM, both from the germline V gene. Ophthalmopathy patients had moderately to severely active disease, with a Clinical Activity Score of 3 or more, a NOSPECS grade of 4 or more, and a disease duration of less than 3 months. Any patient with an uncontrolled infection, another autoimmune disease, pregnancy or lactation was excluded. Clinical symptoms, serum thyroxine and TRAb, thyroid ultrasound, and orbital computed tomography formed the basis for the diagnoses. PBMCs were separated from approximately 9.9 ml of fresh peripheral blood using Ficoll-Paque density gradient centrifugation. Total RNA was extracted using Trizol reagent, and RNA quality was assessed on an Agilent 2100 Bioanalyzer.

The specimen sequenced was blood. The chain is encoded by TRBV28 joined to TRBJ1-1; TRBD1 matches 8 bases in the middle. The TCR was taken from a woman aged 25 to 39 with Graves' ophthalmopathy. The DNA reads as follows: TGTGCCAGCAGTTTGTTCTCGGACAGGGAGAGTGCTTTCTTT. This sequence encodes CASSLFSDRESAFF.